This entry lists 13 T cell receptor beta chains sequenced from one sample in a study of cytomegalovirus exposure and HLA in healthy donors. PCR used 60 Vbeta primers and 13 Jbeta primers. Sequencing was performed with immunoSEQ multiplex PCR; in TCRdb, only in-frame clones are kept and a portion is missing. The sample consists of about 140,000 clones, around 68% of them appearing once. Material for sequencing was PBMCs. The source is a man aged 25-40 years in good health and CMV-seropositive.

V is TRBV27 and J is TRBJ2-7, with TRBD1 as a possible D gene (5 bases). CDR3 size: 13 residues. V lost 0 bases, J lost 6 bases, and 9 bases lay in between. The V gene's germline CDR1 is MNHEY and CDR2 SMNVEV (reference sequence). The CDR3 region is CASSLSMGREQYF. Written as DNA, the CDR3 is TGTGCCAGCAGTTTATCCATGGGGCGCGAGCAGTACTTC.

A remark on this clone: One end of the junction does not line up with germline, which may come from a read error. The CDR3 loop is CTSSPREGWAYGYTF. For the CDR3, the DNA is TGTACCAGCTCCCCCAGAGAGGGCTGGGCCTATGGCTACACCTTC. The V and J genes are TRBV18 and TRBJ1-2; no definite D call. The CDR3 has 15 residues. The germline gives CDR1 KGHSH, CDR2 LQKENI.

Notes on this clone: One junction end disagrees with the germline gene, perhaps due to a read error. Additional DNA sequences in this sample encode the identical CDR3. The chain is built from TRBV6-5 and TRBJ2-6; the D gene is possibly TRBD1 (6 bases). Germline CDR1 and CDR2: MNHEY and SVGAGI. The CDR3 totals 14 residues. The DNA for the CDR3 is TGTGCCAGCAGCCTAGAATCAGGGGCCAACGTCCTGACCTTC. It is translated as CASSLESGANVLTF.

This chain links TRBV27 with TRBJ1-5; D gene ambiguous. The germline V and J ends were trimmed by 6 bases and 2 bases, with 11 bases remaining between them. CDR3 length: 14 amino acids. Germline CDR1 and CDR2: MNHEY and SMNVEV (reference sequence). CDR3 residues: CASRDLEGNQPQHF. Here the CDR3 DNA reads TGTGCCAGCAGAGACTTAGAGGGCAATCAGCCCCAGCATTTT.

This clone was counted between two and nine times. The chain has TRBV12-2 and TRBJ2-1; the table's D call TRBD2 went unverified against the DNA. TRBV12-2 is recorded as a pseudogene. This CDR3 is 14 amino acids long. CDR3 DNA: TGTGCAAGTCGCATCAGTCCGGGAACCTATGAGCAGTTCTTC. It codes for CASRISPGTYEQFF.

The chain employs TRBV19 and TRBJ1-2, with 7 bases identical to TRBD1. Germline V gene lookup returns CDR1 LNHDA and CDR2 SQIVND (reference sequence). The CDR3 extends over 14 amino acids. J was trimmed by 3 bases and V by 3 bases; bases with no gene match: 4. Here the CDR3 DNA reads TGTGCCAGTAGTATTCTGGGGACAGACTATGGCTACACCTTC. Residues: CASSILGTDYGYTF.

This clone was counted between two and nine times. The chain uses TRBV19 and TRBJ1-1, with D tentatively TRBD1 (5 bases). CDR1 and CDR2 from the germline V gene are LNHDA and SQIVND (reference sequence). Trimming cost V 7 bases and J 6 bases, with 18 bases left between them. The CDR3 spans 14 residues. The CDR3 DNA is TGTGCCAGTATACTTAGGCAGGGAACCTCTGAAGCTTTCTTT. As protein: CASILRQGTSEAFF. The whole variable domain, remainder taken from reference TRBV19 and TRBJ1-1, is DGGITQSPKYLFRKEGQNVTLSCEQNLNHDAMYWYRQDPGQGLRLIYYSQIVNDFQKGDIAEGYSVSREKKESFPLTVTSAQKNPTAFYLCASILRQGTSEAFFGQGTRLTVV.

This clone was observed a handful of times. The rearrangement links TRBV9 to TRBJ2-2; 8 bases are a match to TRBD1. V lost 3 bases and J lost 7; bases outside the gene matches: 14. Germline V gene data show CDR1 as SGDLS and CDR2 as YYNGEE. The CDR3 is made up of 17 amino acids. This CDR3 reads CASSATFPGQGSGELFF. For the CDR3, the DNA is TGTGCCAGCAGCGCCACTTTTCCTGGACAGGGCAGCGGGGAGCTGTTTTTT.

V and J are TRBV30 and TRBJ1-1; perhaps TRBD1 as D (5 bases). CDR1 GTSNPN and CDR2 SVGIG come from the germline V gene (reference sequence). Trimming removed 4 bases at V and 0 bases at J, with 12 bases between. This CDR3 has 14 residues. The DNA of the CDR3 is TGTGCCTGGATCGTTTCAGGGATGAACACTGAAGCTTTCTTT. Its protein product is CAWIVSGMNTEAFF.

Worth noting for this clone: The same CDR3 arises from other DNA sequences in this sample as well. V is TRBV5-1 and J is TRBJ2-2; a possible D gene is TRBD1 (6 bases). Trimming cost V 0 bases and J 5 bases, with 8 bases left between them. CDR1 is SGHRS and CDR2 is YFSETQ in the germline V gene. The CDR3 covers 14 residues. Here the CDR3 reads CASSLGQATGELFF. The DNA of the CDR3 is TGCGCCAGCAGCTTGGGACAGGCTACCGGGGAGCTGTTTTTT. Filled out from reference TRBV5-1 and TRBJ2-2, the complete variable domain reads KAGVTQTPRYLIKTRGQQVTLSCSPISGHRSVSWYQQTPGQGLQFLFEYFSETQRNKGNFPGRFSGRQFSNSRSEMNVSTLELGDSALYLCASSLGQATGELFFGEGSRLTVL.

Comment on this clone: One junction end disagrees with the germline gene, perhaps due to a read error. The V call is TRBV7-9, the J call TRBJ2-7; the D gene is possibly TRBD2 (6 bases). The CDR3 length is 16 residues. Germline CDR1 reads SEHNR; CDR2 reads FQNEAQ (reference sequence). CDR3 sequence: CSSSLAWGERPHEQYF. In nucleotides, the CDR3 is TGTTCCAGCAGCTTAGCGTGGGGGGAGAGACCCCACGAGCAGTACTTC.

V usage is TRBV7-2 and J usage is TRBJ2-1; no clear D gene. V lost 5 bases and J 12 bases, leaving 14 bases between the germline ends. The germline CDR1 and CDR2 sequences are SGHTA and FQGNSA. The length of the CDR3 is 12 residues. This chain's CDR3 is CASSGRGSGQFF. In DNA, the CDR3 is TGTGCCAGCAGCGGCCGCGGCTCGGGGCAGTTCTTC.

CDR3 DNA sequence: TGTGCCAGCAGCCGGACTAGTAAGACAGATACGCAGTATTTT. Its protein is CASSRTSKTDTQYF. The chain carries TRBV7-9 and TRBJ2-3, with TRBD2 matching 7 bases. Germline CDR1 and CDR2: SEHNR and FQNEAQ (reference sequence). This CDR3 region has 14 residues. J was trimmed by 3 bases and V by 5 bases; bases with no gene match: 5.